Following are 23 T cell receptor beta chains from one sample sequenced in a study of T cells in Graves' hyperthyroidism and ophthalmopathy. Using RNA transcripts as the source, TCR beta CDR3 regions were amplified. An initial round of RT-PCR targeting the TCR CDR3 relied on the HTBI primer set. From the multiplex PCR reads, TCRdb called clonotypes with MiXCR, one entry per CDR3 protein. The sample has approximately 360,000 distinct CDR3 sequences, around a sixth seen once. Sequencing input: blood. These receptors came from a woman aged 18-30 years with Graves' hyperthyroidism that later progressed to Graves' ophthalmopathy.

The sample holds a few counts of this clonotype. The CDR3 loop is CASSESGQGSDEQFF. Written as DNA, the CDR3 is TGCGCCAGCAGTGAGTCGGGACAGGGGAGCGATGAGCAGTTCTTC. J is TRBJ2-1 and V is TRBV10-2, with 10 bases fitting TRBD1. CDR3 length: 15 residues. Germline lookup yields CDR1 WSHSY and CDR2 SAAADI. V was pared by 0 bases and J by 8 bases, with 4 bases of the junction left unmatched.

V is TRBV4-3 and J is TRBJ2-2; D not certain. The CDR3 contains 14 residues. Trimming shortened V by 0 bases and J by 5 bases, and 7 bases separated the two germline ends. CDR1 and CDR2 (germline): LGHNA, YSLEER. CDR3 in amino acids: CASSQERETGELFF. As DNA, the CDR3 is TGCGCCAGCAGCCAAGAAAGAGAAACCGGGGAGCTGTTTTTT.

Comments on this clonotype: Mismatch with germline at one junction end may stem from a read error. The CDR3 DNA reads as TGTGCCAGCAGTCCGGGGACAGGTCTTAACTATGGCCACACCTTC. Protein product: CASSPGTGLNYGHTF. This chain uses TRBV28 with TRBJ1-2; 8 positions agree with TRBD1. Germline CDR1 reads MDHEN; CDR2 reads SYDVKM. CDR3 length: 15 amino acids.

This clonotype showed up many times. This chain joins TRBV6-2 or TRBV6-3 and TRBJ1-5, with a possible D match to TRBD1 (6 bases). V shed 5 bases and J shed 7 bases, with 18 bases lying between them. Per the germline V gene, CDR1 is MNHEY and CDR2 is SVGEGT. This CDR3 has 15 amino acids. The CDR3 sequence is CASSAGRGTRQPQHF. CDR3 DNA sequence: TGTGCCAGCAGTGCCGGGAGAGGGACACGCCAGCCCCAGCATTTT.

A few counts support this clonotype. This chain uses TRBV28 with TRBJ2-2; 11 bases line up with TRBD2. Losses at the gene ends were 4 bases for V and 14 bases for J; bases not matched to a gene: 15. The CDR3 is made up of 16 amino acids. CDR1 MDHEN and CDR2 SYDVKM come from the germline V gene. In nucleotides, the CDR3 is TGTGCCAGCAGTTGGTCAATAGCGGGAGGGCCCGGTTTACTGTTTTTT. It translates to CASSWSIAGGPGLLFF.

The chain is built from TRBV20-1 and TRBJ2-7; D might be TRBD1 (5 bases). Trimming pared 6 bases from V and 5 bases from J, leaving 17 bases between. This CDR3 contains 13 residues. Germline V lookup: CDR1 DFQATT, CDR2 SNEGSKA (reference sequence). The CDR3 sequence is CSAPYLAGNEQYF. DNA for the CDR3: TGCAGTGCCCCCTATCTTGCAGGGAACGAGCAGTACTTC.

The chain has TRBV20-1 and TRBJ2-5; D may correspond to TRBD1 or TRBD2 (5 bases each). The closer fit of TRBJ2-1 to the DNA end suggests the J call may be wrong. The CDR3 has 14 residues. The germline CDR1 and CDR2 sequences are DFQATT and SNEGSKA (reference sequence). CDR3 in DNA: TGCAGTCCGGCTAATATCGGGGCCCAAGAGACCCAGTTCTTC. This codes for CSPANIGAQETQFF.

This clonotype has at least ten counts. V and J are TRBV28 and TRBJ2-3; 13 bases align to TRBD2. Germline CDR1 MDHEN, CDR2 SYDVKM. V lost 4 bases and J lost 6; bases outside the gene matches: 7. CDR3 length: 16 amino acids. Here the CDR3 reads CASSSGLAGDADTQYF. In DNA form, the CDR3 reads TGTGCCAGCAGTTCCGGACTAGCGGGAGATGCCGATACGCAGTATTTT.

Only a few counts were recorded for this clonotype. The chain uses TRBV4-3 and TRBJ2-7; D is ambiguous. Trimming took off 2 bases at V and 3 bases at J, with 11 bases between the two ends. Germline CDR1 LGHNA, CDR2 YSLEER. The CDR3 totals 14 residues. The CDR3 nucleotides read TGCGCCAGCAGCCAATTCCGTGGCGGCTACGAGCAGTACTTC. It is translated as CASSQFRGGYEQYF.

For this clonotype: Without the conserved terminal phenylalanine or tryptophan, this CDR3 likely stems from a read error. The chain uses TRBV7-9 and TRBJ2-5; 7 bases agree with TRBD1. The CDR3 length is 13 residues. Germline trimming cut 5 bases from V and 2 bases from J; bases unmatched to any gene: 2. The V gene's germline CDR1 is SEHNR and CDR2 FQNEAQ (reference sequence). Here the CDR3 DNA reads TGTGCCAGCAGCCTACAGGGGCAAGAGACCCAGTACCTC. It specifies CASSLQGQETQYL.

The chain is built from TRBV11-1 and TRBJ1-1; D not resolved. CDR1 and CDR2 from the germline V gene are SGHAT and FQDESV (reference sequence). Trimming shortened V by 3 bases and J by 3 bases, and 8 bases separated the two germline ends. This CDR3 comprises 13 residues. The CDR3 spells CASSLYRDTEAFF. The CDR3 DNA reads TGTGCCAGCAGCTTGTACCGGGACACTGAAGCTTTCTTT.

This clonotype showed up many times. The chain employs TRBV7-9 and TRBJ2-7; 9 bases fit TRBD2. CDR1 and CDR2 (germline): SEHNR, FQNEAQ (reference sequence). V lost 4 bases, J lost 5 bases, and 6 bases stayed unmatched. This CDR3 region has 14 residues. The CDR3, as DNA: TGTGCCAGCAGCTCCGGGACTAGCATGAACGAGCAGTACTTC. Translated: CASSSGTSMNEQYF.

This clonotype occurred many times. The chain couples TRBV5-1 to TRBJ1-5, with TRBD1 as a possible D gene (5 bases). This CDR3 has 14 amino acids. V dropped 4 bases and J dropped 9 bases, with 17 bases sitting between them. Germline CDR1 SGHRS, CDR2 YFSETQ. CDR3 bases: TGCGCCAGCAGCATCGGGACCTCGACGGCGCCCCAGCATTTT. As protein: CASSIGTSTAPQHF. Full variable domain (outside the CDR3, taken from reference TRBV5-1 and TRBJ1-5): KAGVTQTPRYLIKTRGQQVTLSCSPISGHRSVSWYQQTPGQGLQFLFEYFSETQRNKGNFPGRFSGRQFSNSRSEMNVSTLELGDSALYLCASSIGTSTAPQHFGDGTRLSIL.

The chain recombines TRBV6-2 or TRBV6-3 with TRBJ2-1; D possibly matches TRBD1 or TRBD2 (5 bases each). Trimming removed 6 bases from V and 8 bases from J, with 11 bases in between. The CDR3 contains 12 residues. Germline loops: CDR1 MNHEY, CDR2 SVGEGT. The CDR3 region has the DNA TGTGCCAGCAGGGACTGGGGCGATGAGCAGTTCTTC. It codes for CASRDWGDEQFF.

This clonotype appeared a few times. The rearrangement uses TRBV18 and TRBJ2-3; a possible D gene is TRBD2 (6 bases). The germline V gene has CDR1 KGHSH and CDR2 LQKENI. The V end was cut by 0 bases, the J end by 6 bases, with 13 bases between. There are 15 residues in the CDR3. CDR3 in DNA: TGTGCCAGCTCACCACCGACTAGTTTAGGGGATACGCAGTATTTT. Amino acids: CASSPPTSLGDTQYF.

This clonotype has at least ten counts. This sequence joins TRBV12-3 or TRBV12-4 and TRBJ2-5; D possibly corresponds to TRBD2 (6 bases). CDR3 length: 15 amino acids. Trimming left V 4 bases short and J 1 base short, with 13 bases between. CDR3 in amino acids: CASSSVGGPQETQYF. CDR3 nucleotide sequence: TGTGCCAGCAGTTCGGTGGGGGGACCCCAAGAGACCCAGTACTTC.

As to this clonotype: Compared with germline, one end of the junction differs, possibly owing to a read error. The chain joins TRBV3-1 to TRBJ1-1; D is perhaps TRBD1 (5 bases). The CDR3 sequence is 14 residues long. Germline CDR1 LGHDT, CDR2 YNNKEL (reference sequence). CDR3 bases: TGTGCCAGCAGCCAAGAAGGGGTGAAGACTGAAGCTTTCTTT. Translated, it gives CASSQEGVKTEAFF. The entire variable domain, with the rest obtained from reference TRBV3-1 and TRBJ1-1, is as follows: DTAVSQTPKYLVTQMGNDKSIKCEQNLGHDTMYWYKQDSKKFLKIMFSYNNKELIINETVPNRFSPKSPDKAHLNLHINSLELGDSAVYFCASSQEGVKTEAFFGQGTRLTVV.

This clonotype appeared many times. The chain is built from TRBV7-6 and TRBJ2-7; TRBD2 agrees at 8 bases. Germline V CDR1 and CDR2: SGHVS, FNYEAQ. The CDR3 loop spans 14 amino acids. The junction had 9 bases not matched to a gene; V was cut back by 5 bases and J by 6 bases. CDR3 in amino acids: CASSMGLVAREQYF. The CDR3 nucleotides read TGTGCCAGCAGCATGGGACTAGTCGCGCGCGAGCAGTACTTC.

This clonotype was detected many times. V and J are TRBV27 and TRBJ1-6; D may be TRBD1 (6 bases). The length of the CDR3 is 18 residues. Germline V gene data show CDR1 as MNHEY and CDR2 as SMNVEV (reference sequence). Trimming removed 3 bases from V and 3 bases from J, with 18 bases in between. The CDR3 protein is CASSFSPRGGGYNSPLHF. CDR3 in DNA: TGTGCCAGCAGTTTCAGCCCCAGGGGTGGGGGCTATAATTCACCCCTCCACTTT.

There are many counts of this clonotype. The chain has TRBV27 and TRBJ2-7, with TRBD1 identical over 8 bases. V was clipped by 4 bases and J by 0 bases; unmatched bases: 8. The length of the CDR3 is 16 residues. Germline V gene data show CDR1 as MNHEY and CDR2 as SMNVEV (reference sequence). The CDR3 spells CASSSTRQGSSYEQYF. CDR3 sequence (DNA): TGTGCCAGCAGTTCCACACGACAGGGGAGCTCCTACGAGCAGTACTTC.

The V gene is TRBV27, the J gene TRBJ1-5, with D possibly TRBD1 on 5 matching bases. V was pared by 6 bases and J by 3 bases, with 9 bases between. Germline CDR1 MNHEY, CDR2 SMNVEV (reference sequence). The CDR3 is 13 amino acids. CDR3 coding DNA: TGTGCCAGCAGCAGGGCCCTCAATCAGCCCCAGCATTTT. Protein product: CASSRALNQPQHF.

A note on this clonotype: An end of the junction differs from the germline gene, which may be a read error. This chain links TRBV11-2 with TRBJ2-2; D might be TRBD1 or TRBD2, each matching 5 bases. Per germline, CDR1 SGHAT and CDR2 FQNNGV. CDR3 length: 15 amino acids. CDR3 nucleotides: TGTGCCAGCAGACCCGAGGGGAAATTACCCGGGAAGCTGTTTTTT. Amino acids: CASRPEGKLPGKLFF.

This clonotype was seen repeatedly, ten times or more. This CDR3 is CASSFPGRKNTEAFF. The CDR3 DNA sequence: TGTGCCAGCAGTTTCCCGGGGCGGAAGAACACTGAAGCTTTCTTT. J is TRBJ1-1 and V is TRBV12-3 or TRBV12-4; a weak D match, TRBD1 (5 bases). This CDR3 is 15 amino acids long. V was cut by 3 bases and J by 1 base, with 12 bases left in between.